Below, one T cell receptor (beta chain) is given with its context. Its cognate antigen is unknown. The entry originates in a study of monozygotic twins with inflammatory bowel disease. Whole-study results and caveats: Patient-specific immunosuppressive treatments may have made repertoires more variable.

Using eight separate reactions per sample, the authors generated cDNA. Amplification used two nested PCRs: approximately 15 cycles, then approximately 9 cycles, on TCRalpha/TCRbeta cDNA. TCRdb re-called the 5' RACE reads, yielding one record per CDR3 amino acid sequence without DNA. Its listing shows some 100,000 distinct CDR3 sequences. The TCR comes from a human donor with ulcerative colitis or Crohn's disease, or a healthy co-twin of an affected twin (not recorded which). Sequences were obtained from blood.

CDR3 residues: CASSLGYRENYGYTF. The chain carries TRBV28 and TRBJ1-2; checking the TCRdb D call of TRBD1 is not possible without DNA. Germline-derived CDR1 and CDR2 are MDHEN and SYDVKM. This CDR3 is built from 15 residues.